The entry below gives a single T cell receptor beta chain sequence along with its context. Which antigen it targets is not known. It has no much larger one-base neighbor in the sample; base qualities were not kept. A distance of 5 bases separates the germline ends of V and J, which lose 4 bases and 5 bases respectively. The CDR3 measures 10 amino acids from cysteine to phenylalanine. Only the CDR3 portion is preserved as DNA: 30 bases, with reading frame beginning at the first base. CDR1 SQVTM and CDR2 ANQGSEA were looked up in the germline V gene. Whole blood was collected in K2EDTA tubes by collaborating institutions according to the institutions' own protocols. For TCRbeta analysis, collaborators shipped samples in one of three forms: frozen whole blood, isolated PBMCs, or DNA extracted from either of those sample types. TCRbeta CDR3 regions were amplified from genomic DNA by means of the immunoSEQ Assay, a bias-controlled multiplex PCR. Regarding the original processing steps: Nucleated cell counts per sample were estimated from amplification of reference gene primers within the assay. Sequence reads were collapsed and filtered to measure the absolute abundance of every unique TCRbeta CDR3 rearrangement. For each sample, productive Simpson clonality was calculated by taking the square root of Simpson's diversity index across productive rearrangements. The table was pulled from immuneACCESS by TCRdb, which kept in-frame rearrangements only. Such tables lose some clones; where checked, under half of the loss comes from unresolved V genes, and the rest has no known cause. V and J calls and clone size are given by that table; D and trimming were obtained from the DNA. The sample contains more than 110,000 clones, nearly 85% of them found a single time. Of the sample, about two fifths is held by the ten largest clones.

The data derive from a study of blood T cell repertoires in COVID-19 (dated by TCRdb to the early 2020s). Notes on the research overall: The collaborator samples originated in the United States, Italy and Spain and spanned the acute and convalescent phases of COVID-19. The material from the prospective study consisted of cDNA or gDNA derived from T cells, B-cell-depleted T cells, or PBMCs. Deeply sampled blood TCRbeta repertoires from subjects exposed to, actively infected with, or recovered from COVID-19 were included in the dataset. A freely available public database, intended as a resource for researchers studying the immune response to SARS-CoV-2, is where the repertoires were released. The samples were drawn from two sources: the first 160 participants of the ongoing ImmuneRACE study, and 1,000 to 1,500 subjects contributed by 6 global collaborators. Nearly every sample came with metadata listing a de-identified subject ID, COVID-19 status, age in years and sex. Where available, HLA class I and class II types were taken from metadata supplied by the sample provider and were not determined by assay-based typing. Results the study describes overall, beyond this receptor: Clinical and demographic metadata were provided uncurated, with the amount varying by source and participant.

What was sequenced was peripheral blood. The TCR was taken from a human donor in a cohort sampled during active COVID-19. Recombination joined TRBV29-1 with TRBJ2-5; no D segment can be confidently identified. The DNA is as follows: TGCAGCGTTGGTCGGGAGACCCAGTACTTC. Its amino acids are CSVGRETQYF.